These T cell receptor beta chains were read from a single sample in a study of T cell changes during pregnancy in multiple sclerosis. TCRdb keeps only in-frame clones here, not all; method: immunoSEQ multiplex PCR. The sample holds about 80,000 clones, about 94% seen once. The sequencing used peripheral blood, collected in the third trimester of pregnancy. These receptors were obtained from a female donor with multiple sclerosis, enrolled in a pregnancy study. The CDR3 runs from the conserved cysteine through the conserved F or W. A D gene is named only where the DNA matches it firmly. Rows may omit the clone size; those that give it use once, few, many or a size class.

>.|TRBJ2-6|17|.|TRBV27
CASSLYPTGTGANVLTF
TGTGCCAGCAGTTTATACCCTACAGGGACCGGGGCCAACGTCCTGACTTTC
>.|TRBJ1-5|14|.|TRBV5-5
CASSSDGGHQPQHF
TGTGCCAGCAGCTCCGACGGTGGGCATCAGCCCCAGCATTTT
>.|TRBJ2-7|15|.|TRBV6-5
CASSYRGSGGYEQYF
TGTGCCAGCAGTTACCGTGGCAGCGGAGGCTACGAGCAGTACTTC
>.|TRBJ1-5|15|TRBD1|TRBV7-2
CASSLVTGGNQPQHF
TGTGCCAGCAGCTTAGTTACAGGGGGCAATCAGCCCCAGCATTTT
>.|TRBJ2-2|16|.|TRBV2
CASSGRVGRGTGELFF
TGTGCCAGCAGTGGGAGGGTGGGTAGGGGCACCGGGGAGCTGTTTTTT
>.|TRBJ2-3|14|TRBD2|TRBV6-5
CASASGGKLGTQYF
TGTGCCAGCGCCAGCGGGGGGAAATTGGGTACGCAGTATTTT
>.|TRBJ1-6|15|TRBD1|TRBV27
CASSPGTRGNSPLHF
TGTGCCAGCAGTCCGGGGACCAGGGGGAATTCACCCCTCCACTTT
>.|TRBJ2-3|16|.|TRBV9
CASSVDRGALADTQYF
TGTGCCAGCAGCGTAGATCGGGGGGCATTGGCAGATACGCAGTATTTT
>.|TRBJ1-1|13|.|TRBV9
CASSEGGKTEAFF
TGTGCCAGCAGCGAGGGAGGGAAAACTGAAGCTTTCTTT
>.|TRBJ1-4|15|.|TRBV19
CASRPTGWLNEKLFF
TGTGCCAGTAGACCAACAGGGTGGCTTAATGAAAAACTGTTTTTT
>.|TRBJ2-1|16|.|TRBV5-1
CASSLAQTGYPNEQFF
TGCGCCAGCAGCTTGGCCCAGACAGGTTATCCCAATGAGCAGTTCTTC
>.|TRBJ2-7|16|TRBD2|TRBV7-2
CASSTWASGGTYEQYF
TGTGCCAGCAGCACTTGGGCTAGCGGGGGAACATACGAGCAGTACTTC
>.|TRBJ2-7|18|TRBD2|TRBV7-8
CASSLMRGVWGERMEQYF
TGTGCCAGCAGCTTAATGCGGGGGGTATGGGGGGAACGGATGGAGCAGTACTTC
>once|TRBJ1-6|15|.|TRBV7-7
CASSLTPGLDSPLHF
TGTGCTAGCAGCTTAACTCCAGGGTTAGATTCACCCCTCCACTTT
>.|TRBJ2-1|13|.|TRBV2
CASLRGLGNEQFF
TGTGCCAGCTTACGGGGGTTAGGCAATGAGCAGTTCTTC
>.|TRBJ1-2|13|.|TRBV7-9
CASSLDGIYGYTF
TGTGCCAGCAGCTTAGATGGCATCTATGGCTACACCTTC
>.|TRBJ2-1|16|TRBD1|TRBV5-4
CASSSPGQGYYNEQFF
TGTGCCAGCAGCTCGCCGGGACAGGGCTACTACAATGAGCAGTTCTTC
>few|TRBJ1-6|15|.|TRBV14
CASSQGDWISSPLHF
TGTGCCAGCAGCCAAGGGGACTGGATTTCCTCACCCCTCCACTTT
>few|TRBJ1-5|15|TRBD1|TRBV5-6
CASSLGQANNQPQHF
TGTGCCAGCAGCTTAGGACAGGCGAACAATCAGCCCCAGCATTTT
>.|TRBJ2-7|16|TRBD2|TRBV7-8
CASSPFPSGGDHEQYF
TGTGCCAGCAGCCCGTTCCCTAGCGGGGGGGATCACGAGCAGTACTTC
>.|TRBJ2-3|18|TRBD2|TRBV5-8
CASSLEVLALTSTDTQYF
TGTGCCAGCAGCTTGGAAGTACTAGCGTTAACTAGCACAGATACGCAGTATTTT
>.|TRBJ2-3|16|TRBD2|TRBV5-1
CASKILGGAESDTQYF
TGCGCCAGCAAAATTCTCGGGGGGGCCGAATCAGATACGCAGTATTTT
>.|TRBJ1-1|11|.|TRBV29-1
CSTSRNTEAFF
TGCAGCACCTCCAGGAACACTGAAGCTTTCTTT
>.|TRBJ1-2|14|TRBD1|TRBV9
CASSEGTALYGYTF
TGTGCCAGCAGCGAAGGGACAGCGCTCTATGGCTACACCTTC
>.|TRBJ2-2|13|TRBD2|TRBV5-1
CASTLSGTGELFF
TGCGCCAGCACCCTTAGCGGGACCGGGGAGCTGTTTTTT
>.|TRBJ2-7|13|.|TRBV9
CASSVNLGGEQYF
TGTGCCAGCAGCGTAAACCTAGGGGGCGAGCAGTACTTC
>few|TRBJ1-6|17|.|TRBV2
CASSEALGLTANSPLHF
TGTGCCAGCAGTGAAGCTTTGGGGTTGACAGCGAATTCACCCCTCCACTTT
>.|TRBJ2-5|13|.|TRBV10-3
CATWVGGVGTQYF
TGTGCCACGTGGGTCGGAGGAGTCGGGACCCAGTACTTC
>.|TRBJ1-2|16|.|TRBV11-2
CASSSLQTEANYGYTF
TGTGCCAGCAGCTCTTTACAGACGGAAGCTAACTATGGCTACACCTTC
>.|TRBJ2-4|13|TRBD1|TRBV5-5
CASSWDSPNIQYF
TGTGCCAGCAGCTGGGACAGTCCAAACATTCAGTACTTC
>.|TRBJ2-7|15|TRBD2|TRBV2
CASSEDSGGPYEQYF
TGTGCCAGCAGTGAGGATAGCGGGGGACCCTACGAGCAGTACTTC
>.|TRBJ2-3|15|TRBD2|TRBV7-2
CASSLGWDYTDTQYF
TGTGCCAGCAGCTTAGGATGGGACTACACAGATACGCAGTATTTT
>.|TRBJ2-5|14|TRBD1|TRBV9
CASSPRTGQETQYF
TGTGCCAGCAGCCCCAGGACAGGCCAAGAGACCCAGTACTTC
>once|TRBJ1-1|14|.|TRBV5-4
CASSPQGMNTEAFF
TGTGCCAGCAGCCCTCAGGGAATGAACACTGAAGCTTTCTTT
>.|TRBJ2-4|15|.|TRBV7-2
CASRPTGKRRDIQYF
TGTGCCAGCAGACCTACCGGGAAAAGGCGGGACATTCAGTACTTC
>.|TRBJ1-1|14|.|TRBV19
CASSTGGVHTEAFF
TGTGCCAGTAGTACGGGAGGGGTACACACTGAAGCTTTCTTT
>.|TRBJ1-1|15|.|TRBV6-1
CASSELPGENTEAFF
TGTGCCAGCAGTGAATTGCCAGGGGAGAACACTGAAGCTTTCTTT
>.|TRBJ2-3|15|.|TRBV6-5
CASSRPGSNTDTQYF
TGTGCCAGCAGCCGGCCCGGGAGTAACACAGATACGCAGTATTTT
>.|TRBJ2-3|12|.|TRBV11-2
CASSVSTDTQYF
TGTGCCAGCAGCGTAAGCACAGATACGCAGTATTTT
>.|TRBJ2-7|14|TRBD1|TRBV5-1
CASSWDSQVGEQYF
TGCGCCAGCAGCTGGGACAGCCAGGTTGGCGAGCAGTACTTC
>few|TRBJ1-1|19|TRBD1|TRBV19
CASSIGRDRGETENTEAFF
TGTGCCAGTAGTATAGGTAGGGACAGGGGCGAAACCGAGAACACTGAAGCTTTCTTT